This is a list of T cell receptor beta chains from one sample in a study of blood T cell repertoires in COVID-19. Generated by immunoSEQ multiplex PCR, the TCRdb table keeps only in-frame clones and is missing some. Of more than 200,000 clones in the sample, approximately 82% were seen once. Sample: peripheral blood. These receptors were collected from a woman between 40 and 50 years old who had recovered from COVID-19. Each CDR3 is given without its conserved first and last residue. The order of the fields is J gene, V gene, CDR3 protein.

j_gene: TRBJ2-7
v_gene: TRBV7-9
CDR3aa: ASSFQIPGTRVNEQY

j_gene: TRBJ2-5
v_gene: TRBV21-1
CDR3aa: ASSKGTSGGYVLETQY

j_gene: TRBJ2-3
v_gene: TRBV6-6
CDR3aa: ASMDNDSTDTQY

j_gene: TRBJ2-3
v_gene: TRBV3-1/TRBV3-2
CDR3aa: ASSPRTGYTDTQY

j_gene: TRBJ2-3
v_gene: TRBV6-6
CDR3aa: ASSYPEGDTQY

j_gene: TRBJ1-1
v_gene: TRBV5-5
CDR3aa: ASSERDSSAEAF

j_gene: TRBJ2-7
v_gene: TRBV6-1
CDR3aa: ASSPTGTYEQY

j_gene: TRBJ1-2
v_gene: TRBV5-4
CDR3aa: ASSSPGQGREGYT

j_gene: TRBJ2-3
v_gene: TRBV18
CDR3aa: ASSDLLEGTDTQY

j_gene: TRBJ2-3
v_gene: TRBV6-5
CDR3aa: ASSRGDSGTQY